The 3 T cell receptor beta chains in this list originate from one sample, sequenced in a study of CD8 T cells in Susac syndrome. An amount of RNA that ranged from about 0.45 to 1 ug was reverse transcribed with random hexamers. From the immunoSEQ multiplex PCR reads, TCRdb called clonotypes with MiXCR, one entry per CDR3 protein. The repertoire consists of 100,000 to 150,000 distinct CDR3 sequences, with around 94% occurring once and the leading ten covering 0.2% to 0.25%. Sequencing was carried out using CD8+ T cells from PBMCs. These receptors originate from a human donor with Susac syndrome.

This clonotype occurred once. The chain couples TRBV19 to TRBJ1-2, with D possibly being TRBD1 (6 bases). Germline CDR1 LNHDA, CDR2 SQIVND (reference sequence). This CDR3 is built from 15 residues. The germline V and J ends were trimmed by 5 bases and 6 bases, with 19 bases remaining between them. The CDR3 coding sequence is TGTGCCAGTAGTCTAACAAGTTACACAGGGAATGGCTACACCTTC. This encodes CASSLTSYTGNGYTF.

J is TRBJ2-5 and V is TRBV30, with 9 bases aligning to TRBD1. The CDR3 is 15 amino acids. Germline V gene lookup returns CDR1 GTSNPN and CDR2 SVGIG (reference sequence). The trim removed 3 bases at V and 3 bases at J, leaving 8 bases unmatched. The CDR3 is CAWRGIRQGEETQYF. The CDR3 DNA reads TGTGCCTGGAGAGGTATTCGACAGGGGGAAGAGACCCAGTACTTC.

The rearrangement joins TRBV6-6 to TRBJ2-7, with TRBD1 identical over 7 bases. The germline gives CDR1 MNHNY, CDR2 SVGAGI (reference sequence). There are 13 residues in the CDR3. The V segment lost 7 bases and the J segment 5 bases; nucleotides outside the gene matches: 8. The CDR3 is CASIRRGSDEQYF. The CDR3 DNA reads TGTGCCAGCATCCGCAGGGGGAGCGACGAGCAGTACTTC.